This passage covers 17 T cell receptor beta chains from one sample sequenced in a study of blood T cell repertoires in COVID-19. TCRdb's copy holds only in-frame clones and misses some; the assay was immunoSEQ multiplex PCR. Here the sample spans 70,000 to 85,000 clones, about 88% being singletons. Sequences were obtained from peripheral blood. The receptors were sampled from an older man with active or convalescent COVID-19.

The chain has TRBV25-1 and TRBJ1-2; no reliable D call. This CDR3 is built from 11 residues. V was shortened by 4 bases and J by 7 bases, with 7 bases between the two germline ends. Germline V gives CDR1 MGHDK, CDR2 SYGVNS. The CDR3 is CASSVSAGYTF. In DNA form, the CDR3 reads TGTGCCAGCAGTGTTAGCGCTGGCTACACCTTC.

This clone was counted only a few times. V is TRBV10-2 and J is TRBJ2-3; possible D gene TRBD1, 5 bases. Trimming cost V 8 bases and J 1 base, with 13 bases left between them. CDR3 length: 14 amino acids. Germline V gene data show CDR1 as WSHSY and CDR2 as SAAADI. The DNA of the CDR3 is TGCGCCAGCGGCGGCAGGGCCCGCACAGATACGCAGTATTTT. As protein: CASGGRARTDTQYF.

CDR3 amino acids: CASSPSRGNRVHEQYF. The CDR3 nucleotides are TGTGCCAGCAGCCCCTCCCGAGGTAACAGGGTCCACGAGCAGTACTTC. The rearrangement links TRBV7-8 to TRBJ2-7; tentatively, D is TRBD1 (6 bases). This CDR3 comprises 16 residues. The germline V and J ends were trimmed by 5 bases and 5 bases, with 22 bases remaining between them. The germline V gene encodes CDR1 SGHVS and CDR2 FQNEAQ.

This rearrangement joins TRBV7-2 to TRBJ2-2; no clear D gene. Trimming took 0 bases from V and 1 from J, leaving 6 bases between them. Germline V gene lookup returns CDR1 SGHTA and CDR2 FQGNSA. The CDR3 has 15 amino acids. CDR3 bases: TGTGCCAGCAGCTTAGCTGCCGGGAACACCGGGGAGCTGTTTTTT. It is translated as CASSLAAGNTGELFF.

This clone occurred once. This chain uses TRBV19 with TRBJ1-3; no firm D call. The V and J ends lost 5 bases and 4 bases respectively, with 15 bases between them. Germline V gene lookup returns CDR1 LNHDA and CDR2 SQIVND (reference sequence). This CDR3 is 15 amino acids long. The chain's CDR3 is CASSFQVSAGNTIYF. Here the CDR3 DNA reads TGTGCCAGTAGTTTCCAAGTGTCTGCGGGAAACACCATATATTTT. Filled out from reference TRBV19 and TRBJ1-3, the complete variable domain reads DGGITQSPKYLFRKEGQNVTLSCEQNLNHDAMYWYRQDPGQGLRLIYYSQIVNDFQKGDIAEGYSVSREKKESFPLTVTSAQKNPTAFYLCASSFQVSAGNTIYFGEGSWLTVV.

V usage is TRBV2 and J usage is TRBJ1-5; maybe TRBD1 (5 bases). The germline V gene has CDR1 SNHLY and CDR2 FYNNEI. The CDR3 sequence is 13 residues long. Trimming pared 8 bases from V and 4 bases from J, leaving 12 bases between. The CDR3 DNA follows: TGTGCCAGCGCGCGACAGATAAATCAGCCCCAGCATTTT. Protein sequence: CASARQINQPQHF.

In its sample, this clone was seen once. The genes are TRBV11-2 and TRBJ2-3, with D unclear. Germline lookup yields CDR1 SGHAT and CDR2 FQNNGV. CDR3 length: 13 residues. The V and J ends lost 3 bases and 2 bases respectively, with 6 bases between them. For the CDR3, the DNA is TGTGCCAGCAGCTTCGAGGTCACAGATACGCAGTATTTT. Amino acid sequence: CASSFEVTDTQYF.

This sequence joins TRBV24-1 and TRBJ2-3; 11 bases map to TRBD1. The CDR3 spans 16 residues. The junction had 6 bases not matched to a gene; V was cut back by 3 bases and J by 5 bases. CDR1 and CDR2 (germline): KGHDR, SFDVKD. CDR3 DNA sequence: TGTGCCACCAGTGATCTCGGACAGGGGGCTGGAGATACGCAGTATTTT. Translated: CATSDLGQGAGDTQYF.

The V gene is TRBV19, the J gene TRBJ1-5; 9 bases agree with TRBD1. With 10 bases clipped from V and 5 bases from J, the junction kept 9 bases outside the gene matches. Germline V gene data show CDR1 as LNHDA and CDR2 as SQIVND (reference sequence). This CDR3 has 14 residues. The CDR3 DNA is TGTGCCACCTCCGGGACAGGGTTTGATCAGCCCCAGCATTTT. Encoded protein: CATSGTGFDQPQHF.

The chain couples TRBV6-1 to TRBJ2-1, with D possibly TRBD2 on 5 matching bases. Germline assignment: CDR1 MNHNS and CDR2 SASEGT. The CDR3 runs to 14 residues. Trimming left V 2 bases short and J 4 bases short, with 9 bases between. Written as DNA, the CDR3 is TGTGCCAGCAGTGAAAGCGGACTGTACAATGAGCAGTTCTTC. Its translation is CASSESGLYNEQFF.

The V call is TRBV5-1, the J call TRBJ2-3, with 9 bases that match TRBD1. The trim removed 3 bases at V and 0 bases at J, leaving 5 bases unmatched. The length of the CDR3 is 16 residues. Per the germline V gene, CDR1 is SGHRS and CDR2 is YFSETQ. The CDR3 bases are TGCGCCAGCAGCTCTGGACAGGGGTGGAGCACAGATACGCAGTATTTT. Its translation: CASSSGQGWSTDTQYF.

The chain is built from TRBV30 and TRBJ1-5; D perhaps matches TRBD1 (6 bases). V was trimmed by 2 bases and J by 4 bases, leaving 15 bases between them. Germline CDR1 and CDR2: GTSNPN and SVGIG (reference sequence). CDR3 length equals 15 residues. CDR3 in amino acids: CAWSPKRTGNQPQHF. CDR3 DNA sequence: TGTGCCTGGAGTCCAAAACGTACAGGGAATCAGCCCCAGCATTTT.

This chain uses TRBV5-1 with TRBJ1-6, with D uncertain. The length of the CDR3 is 12 residues. Germline CDR1 SGHRS, CDR2 YFSETQ. Trimming took off 2 bases at V and 5 bases at J, with 2 bases between the two ends. CDR3 nucleotide sequence: TGCGCCAGCAGCTTTAATAATTCACCCCTCCACTTT. Protein product: CASSFNNSPLHF.

The rearrangement joins TRBV19 to TRBJ2-2; maybe TRBD1 (6 bases). Trimming stripped 1 base from V and 8 bases from J, with 11 bases between. The germline V gene has CDR1 LNHDA and CDR2 SQIVND (reference sequence). The CDR3 covers 14 residues. The CDR3 here is CASSIVGGQGELFF. The DNA of the CDR3 is TGTGCCAGTAGTATAGTAGGGGGACAAGGGGAGCTGTTTTTT.

This sequence joins TRBV20-1 and TRBJ2-7, with TRBD1 matching 9 bases. The germline V gene has CDR1 DFQATT and CDR2 SNEGSKA (reference sequence). The CDR3 covers 16 residues. Trimming cost V 3 bases and J 0 bases; bases outside gene matches: 9. The CDR3 nucleotides are TGCAGTGCTAGTCCCAACTCGGGACAGGGCTCCTACGAGCAGTACTTC. It encodes CSASPNSGQGSYEQYF.

The J gene is TRBJ2-5, the V gene TRBV9; D perhaps matches TRBD2 (6 bases). Per germline, CDR1 SGDLS and CDR2 YYNGEE. The CDR3 covers 16 residues. Trimming pared 0 bases from V and 2 bases from J, leaving 14 bases between. CDR3: CASSVAPGVGQETQYF. Written as DNA, the CDR3 is TGTGCCAGCAGCGTAGCTCCGGGGGTAGGACAAGAGACCCAGTACTTC.

This chain connects TRBV3-1 (or the pseudogene TRBV3-2) to TRBJ1-2, with 7 bases matching TRBD1. CDR1 is LGHDT, CDR2 YNNKEL, per germline (reference sequence). Trimming at V came to 1 base and at J to 8 bases, leaving 13 bases not matched to a gene. The CDR3 runs 16 residues. The CDR3 coding sequence is TGTGCCAGCAGCCAAGTACCGGGACAGCCAGTTCGGGGCTACACCTTC. Translated, it gives CASSQVPGQPVRGYTF.